This TCR beta chain was recorded in a study of CD8+ T cells in alopecia areata. Study-wide results and caveats: While patients received tofacitinib, many expanded lesional clones remained present in scalp and blood.

cDNA prepared by RNA extraction and subsequent reverse transcription served as the template for sequencing. Some clones are missing from TCRdb's copy, which holds only in-frame ones; the method was immunoSEQ multiplex PCR. There are over 150,000 clones in the sample; approximately 60% occur only once, and over 12% lies in the top ten. Worth noting for this clone: The antigen remains undetermined.

Noted treatment: oral pan-JAK inhibitor, 5-10 mg twice daily. Alopecia areata patients provided lesional scalp punch biopsies and peripheral blood, both collected for the study. V was shortened by 0 bases and J by 2 bases, with 9 bases between the two germline ends. CDR1 and CDR2 (germline): SGHRS, YFSETQ. The CDR3 loop spans 14 amino acids. This sample comprised CD4+ T cells sorted from blood, obtained at week 24, from a patient treated with tofacitinib. The V call is TRBV5-1, the J call TRBJ2-7, with D hard to call. This receptor was taken from a human donor with alopecia areata. CDR3 in DNA: TGCGCCAGCAGCTTGGAAGGCCCAGCCTACGAGCAGTACTTC. It encodes CASSLEGPAYEQYF. Full variable domain (remainder filled in from reference TRBV5-1 and TRBJ2-7): KAGVTQTPRYLIKTRGQQVTLSCSPISGHRSVSWYQQTPGQGLQFLFEYFSETQRNKGNFPGRFSGRQFSNSRSEMNVSTLELGDSALYLCASSLEGPAYEQYFGPGTRLTVT.